This T cell receptor beta chain was profiled in a study of CD8 T cells in ankylosing spondylitis. Notes on the study in general: Within ankylosing spondylitis blood, a TCR beta motif made up of seven to nine highly homologous variants appeared to be characteristic. In reactive arthritis synovial fluid and blood, some motif variants had been reported before.

The CDR3 spans 12 residues. The germline V gene encodes CDR1 MDHEN and CDR2 SYDVKM. Trimming removed 5 bases from V and 11 bases from J, with 13 bases in between. With molecular barcodes, quantitative 5'-RACE was used to make the TCR beta libraries. TCRdb fed the 5' RACE reads into MiXCR, producing one record per CDR3 protein. The table shows around 390,000 distinct CDR3 sequences, with about 22% occurring only once. This clonotype was detected only a few times. The antigen remains undetermined. The sequenced material came from blood, either unsorted or a sorted T cell fraction (not recorded which). The clonotype originates from a male donor with ankylosing spondylitis. The V call is TRBV28, the J call TRBJ1-5; D might be TRBD1 (5 bases). CDR3 DNA sequence: TGTGCCAGCAGTACCCGGGACTATACCCAGCATTTT. Translated, it gives CASSTRDYTQHF.